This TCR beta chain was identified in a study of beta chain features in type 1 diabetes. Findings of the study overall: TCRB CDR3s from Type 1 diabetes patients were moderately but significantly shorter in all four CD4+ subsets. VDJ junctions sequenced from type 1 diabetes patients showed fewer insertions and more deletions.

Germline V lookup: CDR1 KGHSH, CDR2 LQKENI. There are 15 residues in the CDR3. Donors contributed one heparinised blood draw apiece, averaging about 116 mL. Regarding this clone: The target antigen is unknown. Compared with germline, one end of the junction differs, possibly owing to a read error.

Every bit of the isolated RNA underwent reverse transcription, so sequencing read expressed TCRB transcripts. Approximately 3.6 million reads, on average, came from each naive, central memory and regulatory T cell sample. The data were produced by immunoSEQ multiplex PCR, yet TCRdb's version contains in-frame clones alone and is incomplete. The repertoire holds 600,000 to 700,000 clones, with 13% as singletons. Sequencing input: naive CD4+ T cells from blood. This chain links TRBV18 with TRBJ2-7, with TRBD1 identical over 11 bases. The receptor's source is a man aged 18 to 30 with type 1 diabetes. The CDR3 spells CASSPQDRGLDEQYF. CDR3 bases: TGTGCCAGCTCTCCACAGGACAGGGGGCTTGACGAGCAGTACTTC.